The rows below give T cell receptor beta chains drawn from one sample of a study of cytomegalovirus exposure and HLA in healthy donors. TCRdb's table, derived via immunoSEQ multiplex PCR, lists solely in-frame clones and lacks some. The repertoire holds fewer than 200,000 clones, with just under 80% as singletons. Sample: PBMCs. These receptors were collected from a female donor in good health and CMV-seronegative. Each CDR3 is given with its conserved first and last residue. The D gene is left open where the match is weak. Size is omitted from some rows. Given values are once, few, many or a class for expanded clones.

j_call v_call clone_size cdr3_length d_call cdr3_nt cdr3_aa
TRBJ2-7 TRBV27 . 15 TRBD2 TGTGCCAGCAGTCCCGGACTAGCGAAATCCTACGAGCAGTACTTC CASSPGLAKSYEQYF
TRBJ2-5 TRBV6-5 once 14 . TGTGCCAGCAGTAATAACCGGGATCAAGAGACCCAGTACTTC CASSNNRDQETQYF
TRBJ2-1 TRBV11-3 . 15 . TGTGCCAGCAGCTTAATCTCTCGCGGGGGCGGTGAGCAGTTCTTC CASSLISRGGGEQFF
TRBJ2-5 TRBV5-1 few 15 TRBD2 TGCGCCAGCGACCAGGGAGGGGCCTCCCAAGAGACCCAGTACTTC CASDQGGASQETQYF
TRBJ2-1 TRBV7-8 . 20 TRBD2 TGTGCCAGCAGCTTAGTTGTGATGACTAGCCGCTCTCCCTCCTACAATGAGCAGTTCTTC CASSLVVMTSRSPSYNEQFF
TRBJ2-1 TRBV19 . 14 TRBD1 TGTGCCAGTAGCGACAGGGATTACTACAATGAGCAGTTCTTC CASSDRDYYNEQFF
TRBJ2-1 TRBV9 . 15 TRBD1 TGTGCCAGCAGCAACGACAGGGGGAACTACAATGAGCAGTTCTTC CASSNDRGNYNEQFF
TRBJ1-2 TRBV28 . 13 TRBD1 TGTGCCAGCAGCCTCACAGGGGGTGCGGGCTACACCTTC CASSLTGGAGYTF
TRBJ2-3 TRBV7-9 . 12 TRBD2 TGTGCCAGCAGCACTAGCGGGTATACGCAGTATTTT CASSTSGYTQYF
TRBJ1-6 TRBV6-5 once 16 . TGTGCCAGCAGTTACTATCAGGGAAGTGAAGATTCACCCCTCCACTTT CASSYYQGSEDSPLHF
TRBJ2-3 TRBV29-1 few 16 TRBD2 TGCAGCGTTGATGTGGCTAGCGGGGGGATCACAGATACGCAGTATTTT CSVDVASGGITDTQYF
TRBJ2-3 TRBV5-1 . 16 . TGCGCCAGCAGCTTGGTTGGGGGGGGCAGCACAGATACGCAGTATTTT CASSLVGGGSTDTQYF
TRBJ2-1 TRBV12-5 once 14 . TGTGCTAGTGGTTTGGACAGCTCCTACAATGAGCAGTTCTTC CASGLDSSYNEQFF
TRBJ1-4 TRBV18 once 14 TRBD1 TGTGCCAGCTCAAGGGGGCCCCAACTTGAAAAACTGTTTTTT CASSRGPQLEKLFF
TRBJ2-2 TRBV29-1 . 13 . TGCAGCGTACATAACAGGTCTTACGGGGAGCTGTTTTTT CSVHNRSYGELFF
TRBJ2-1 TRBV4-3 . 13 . TGCGCCAGCAGCCAACGACTAGTCGATGAGCAGTTCTTC CASSQRLVDEQFF
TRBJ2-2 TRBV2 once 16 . TGTGCCAGCATTCAGAGGGCAGGCCTTAACACCGGGGAGCTGTTTTTT CASIQRAGLNTGELFF
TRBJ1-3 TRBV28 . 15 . TGTGCCAGCAGCGCCCCAGGTATCTCTGGAAACACCATATATTTT CASSAPGISGNTIYF
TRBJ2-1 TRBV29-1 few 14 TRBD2 TGCAGCGTCGCCAGCGGGAGGGCCGCGGGTGAGCAGTTCTTC CSVASGRAAGEQFF
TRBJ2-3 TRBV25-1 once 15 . TGTGCCAGCAGTGATCCCGGGACTAGCACAGATACGCAGTATTTT CASSDPGTSTDTQYF
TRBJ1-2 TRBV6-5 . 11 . TGTGCCAGCAGCCCGGGGTCTGGCTACACCTTC CASSPGSGYTF
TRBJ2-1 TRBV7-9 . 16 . TGTGCCAGCAGCTTAATTCCCGGATACAGCTACAATGAGCAGTTCTTC CASSLIPGYSYNEQFF
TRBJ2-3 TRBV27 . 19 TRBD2 TGTGCCAGCAGTCCGTGGGTTACTACTAGCGGGAGGGCCGTAAATACGCAGTATTTT CASSPWVTTSGRAVNTQYF
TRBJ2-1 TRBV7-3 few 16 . TGTGCCAGCAGCACAACAGGGGGGGCCTCCTACAATGAGCAGTTCTTC CASSTTGGASYNEQFF
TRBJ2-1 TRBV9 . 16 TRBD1 TGTGCCAGCAGCGTAGGGGGGACAGTGGGATACAATGAGCAGTTCTTC CASSVGGTVGYNEQFF
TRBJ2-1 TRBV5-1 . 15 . TGCGCCAGCAGCTTGGAGAGCGGACCGAGGGATGAGCAGTTCTTC CASSLESGPRDEQFF
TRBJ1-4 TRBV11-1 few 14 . TGTGCCAGCAGCCTCAGGGCGACTAATGAAAAACTGTTTTTT CASSLRATNEKLFF
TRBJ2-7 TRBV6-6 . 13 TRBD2 TGTGCCAGCAGTAAGACTAGCGGCTACGAGCAGTACTTC CASSKTSGYEQYF
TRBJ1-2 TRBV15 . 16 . TGTGCCACCAGCACCACCGGAGGGGCATCAGTGGGCGGCTACACCTTC CATSTTGGASVGGYTF
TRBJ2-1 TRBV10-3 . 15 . TGTGCCATCAGTGTTGACAGCAGCTCCTACAATGAGCAGTTCTTC CAISVDSSSYNEQFF
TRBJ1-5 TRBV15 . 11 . TGTGCCACCAGCAGAGGAGAGCCCCAGCATTTT CATSRGEPQHF
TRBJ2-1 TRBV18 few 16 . TGTGCCAGCTCACCACAAACGGGAAGCTCCTACAATGAGCAGTTCTTC CASSPQTGSSYNEQFF
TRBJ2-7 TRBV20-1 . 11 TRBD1 TGCAGTGCAAGACAGGGATACGAGCAGTACTTC CSARQGYEQYF
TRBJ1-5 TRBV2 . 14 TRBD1 TGTGCCAGCAGTTTGGGACAGGGAGTCCAGCCCCAGCATTTT CASSLGQGVQPQHF
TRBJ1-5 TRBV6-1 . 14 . TGTGCCAGCAGGGTGACACTGAGCAATCAGCCCCAGCATTTT CASRVTLSNQPQHF
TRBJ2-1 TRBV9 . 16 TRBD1 TGTGCCAGCAGCGCAGCCGGGACAGGGGGCTACAATGAGCAGTTCTTC CASSAAGTGGYNEQFF